The 15 T cell receptor beta chains listed next were all sequenced from one sample in a study of blood T cell repertoires in COVID-19. Assay: immunoSEQ multiplex PCR; the TCRdb copy retains only in-frame clones and omits some. The sample holds approximately 350,000 clones; roughly nine tenths are singletons and the top ten take 1%. The sequenced sample consisted of PBMCs or T cells enriched from blood (not recorded which). These receptor sequences come from a man aged 18 to 29 who had recovered from COVID-19.

This sequence joins TRBV29-1 and TRBJ2-3, with 10 bases that match TRBD1. The CDR3 runs 14 residues. Trimming removed 6 bases from V and 4 bases from J; junction bases left unmatched: 7. CDR1 and CDR2 (germline): SQVTM, ANQGSEA. The CDR3 region has the DNA TGCAGCGTACGACAGGGGGCTTTCGCAGATACGCAGTATTTT. Amino acids: CSVRQGAFADTQYF.

The chain combines TRBV9 with TRBJ2-2, with D hard to call. The length of the CDR3 is 14 residues. Germline CDR1 reads SGDLS; CDR2 reads YYNGEE. V was pared by 0 bases and J by 3 bases, with 6 bases between. In nucleotides, the CDR3 is TGTGCCAGCAGCGTAGATGGCTACACCGGGGAGCTGTTTTTT. Protein: CASSVDGYTGELFF.

In DNA, the CDR3 is TGTGCCAGCAGCCAAGATTCTAGCGGGAGTCCCTTTCTCCTTTACGAGCAGTACTTC. Its protein product is CASSQDSSGSPFLLYEQYF. V usage is TRBV14 and J usage is TRBJ2-7, with 10 bases lining up with TRBD2. CDR1 and CDR2 (germline): SGHDN, FVKESK. The J segment lost 4 bases and the V segment lost 0 bases, leaving 15 bases of the junction unmatched. This CDR3 region has 19 residues.

This chain uses TRBV27 with TRBJ2-1; D unclear. The CDR3 consists of 14 residues. Trimming removed 5 bases at V and 2 bases at J, with 10 bases between. Germline CDR1 MNHEY, CDR2 SMNVEV (reference sequence). CDR3 in DNA: TGTGCCAGCAGTCGTCGCGGTACCTACAATGAGCAGTTCTTC. Translating it yields CASSRRGTYNEQFF.

This chain joins TRBV5-6 and TRBJ2-3, with 8 bases matching TRBD2. The length of the CDR3 is 14 residues. From germline, CDR1 is SGHDT and CDR2 YYEEEE. The V and J ends lost 2 bases and 7 bases, in that order; junction bases with no gene match: 6. The CDR3 protein is CASSFSGSLNTQYF. For the CDR3, the DNA is TGTGCCAGCAGCTTCAGCGGGAGTCTAAATACGCAGTATTTT.

The chain combines TRBV18 with TRBJ2-2, with TRBD1 matching over 7 bases. The trim removed 0 bases at V and 5 bases at J, leaving 9 bases unmatched. Per germline, CDR1 KGHSH and CDR2 LQKENI. The CDR3 loop spans 17 amino acids. CDR3 sequence (DNA): TGTGCCAGCTCACCACCTAGGAGACAGGGTCGGACCGGGGAGCTGTTTTTT. Its translation is CASSPPRRQGRTGELFF.

The V and J genes are TRBV12-3 or TRBV12-4 and TRBJ2-7, with 8 bases identical to TRBD1. This CDR3 is 13 amino acids long. J lost 4 bases, V lost 6 bases, and 5 bases had no gene match. The CDR3: CASSTRQGYEQYF. The DNA of the CDR3 is TGTGCCAGCAGCACCCGACAGGGGTACGAGCAGTACTTC.

This clone has a single count. V and J are TRBV9 and TRBJ2-7; 8 bases map to TRBD1. CDR1 and CDR2 from the germline V gene are SGDLS and YYNGEE. The CDR3 length is 14 residues. J was trimmed by 5 bases and V by 3 bases; bases with no gene match: 7. The CDR3, as DNA: TGTGCCAGCAGCGCGACAGGGGCTAGCGACGAGCAGTACTTC. Protein sequence: CASSATGASDEQYF.

The V gene is TRBV19, the J gene TRBJ2-2, with 14 bases that match TRBD2. Looked up from germline, CDR1 is LNHDA and CDR2 is SQIVND (reference sequence). The CDR3 has 16 amino acids. V lost 9 bases, J lost 7 bases, and 10 bases stayed unmatched. This CDR3 is CASTGLAGDYGGELFF. In DNA form, the CDR3 reads TGTGCCAGCACGGGACTAGCGGGAGACTACGGCGGGGAGCTGTTTTTT.

The genes are TRBV6-2 or TRBV6-3 and TRBJ2-3, with a possible D match to TRBD2 (6 bases). This CDR3 spans 18 amino acids. Trimming removed 1 base from V and 0 bases from J, with 17 bases in between. CDR1 MNHEY and CDR2 SVGEGT come from the germline V gene. The DNA of the CDR3 is TGTGCCAGCAGTTACTTACCCGGCGGGGATGCTAGCACAGATACGCAGTATTTT. Residues: CASSYLPGGDASTDTQYF.

This clone showed up just once. The CDR3 loop reads CASSGGQPNTEAFF. The CDR3 region has the DNA TGTGCCAGCAGCGGAGGACAGCCGAACACTGAAGCTTTCTTT. The chain uses TRBV9 and TRBJ1-1; D is possibly TRBD1 (6 bases). This CDR3 region has 14 residues. Germline V gene lookup returns CDR1 SGDLS and CDR2 YYNGEE. V was clipped by 3 bases and J by 1 base, with 10 bases between them.

The chain joins TRBV27 to TRBJ2-7; no clear D gene. CDR1 MNHEY and CDR2 SMNVEV come from the germline V gene (reference sequence). The V end lost 3 bases, the J end lost 3 bases, and 15 bases lay between the germline ends. The CDR3 contains 15 residues. The CDR3, as DNA: TGTGCCAGCAGTTTCAGACCCTCAGCGCGCTACGAGCAGTACTTC. Amino acid sequence: CASSFRPSARYEQYF.

This chain joins TRBV7-2 and TRBJ2-5; D ambiguous. V was trimmed by 2 bases and J by 3 bases, leaving 13 bases between them. The CDR3 extends over 15 amino acids. Germline V CDR1 and CDR2: SGHTA, FQGNSA. CDR3 DNA sequence: TGTGCCAGCAGCTTATCTCCGCAGTCCAAAGAGACCCAGTACTTC. Amino acids: CASSLSPQSKETQYF.

The chain's CDR3 is CASSLGDRGGGEQYF. Here the CDR3 DNA reads TGTGCCAGCAGCTTAGGAGACAGGGGAGGGGGCGAGCAGTACTTC. This chain uses TRBV13 with TRBJ2-7; D perhaps matches TRBD1 (8 bases). V was shortened by 0 bases and J by 6 bases, with 15 bases between the two germline ends. The CDR3 totals 15 residues. Germline V gene lookup returns CDR1 PRHDT and CDR2 FYEKMQ (reference sequence).

This clone was counted once. The gene calls are TRBV28 and TRBJ2-1; 9 bases match TRBD2. With 9 bases clipped from V and 2 bases from J, the junction kept 2 bases outside the gene matches. The CDR3 has 13 amino acids. Germline V gene data show CDR1 as MDHEN and CDR2 as SYDVKM. The CDR3 loop reads CASLAGTYNEQFF. The CDR3 coding sequence is TGTGCCAGTCTAGCGGGAACCTACAATGAGCAGTTCTTC.